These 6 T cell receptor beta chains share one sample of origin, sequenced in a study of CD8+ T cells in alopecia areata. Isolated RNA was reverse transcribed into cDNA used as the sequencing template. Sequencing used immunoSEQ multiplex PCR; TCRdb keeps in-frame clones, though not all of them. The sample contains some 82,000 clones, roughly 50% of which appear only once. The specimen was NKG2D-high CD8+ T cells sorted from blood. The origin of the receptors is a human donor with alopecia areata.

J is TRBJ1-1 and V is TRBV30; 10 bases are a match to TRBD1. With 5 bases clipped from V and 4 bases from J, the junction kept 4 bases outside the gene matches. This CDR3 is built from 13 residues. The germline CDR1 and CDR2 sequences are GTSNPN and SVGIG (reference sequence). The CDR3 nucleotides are TGTGCCTGGGGGACAGGGGCTGGCACTGAAGCTTTCTTT. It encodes CAWGTGAGTEAFF.

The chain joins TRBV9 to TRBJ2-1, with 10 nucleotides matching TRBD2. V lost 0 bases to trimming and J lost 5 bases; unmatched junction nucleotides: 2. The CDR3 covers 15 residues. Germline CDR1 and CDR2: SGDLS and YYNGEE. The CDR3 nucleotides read TGTGCCAGCAGCGTAGCTCTAGCGGGGGACAATGAGCAGTTCTTC. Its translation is CASSVALAGDNEQFF. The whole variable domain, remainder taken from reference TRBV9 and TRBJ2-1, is DSGVTQTPKHLITATGQRVTLRCSPRSGDLSVYWYQQSLDQGLQFLIQYYNGEERAKGNILERFSAQQFPDLHSELNLSSLELGDSALYFCASSVALAGDNEQFFGPGTRLTVL.

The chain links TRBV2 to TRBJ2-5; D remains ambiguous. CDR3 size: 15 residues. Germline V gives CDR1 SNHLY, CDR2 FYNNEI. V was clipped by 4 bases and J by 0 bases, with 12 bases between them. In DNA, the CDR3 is TGTGCCAGCAGTGTGGGCTCAGGCTACCAAGAGACCCAGTACTTC. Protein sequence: CASSVGSGYQETQYF.

CDR3 DNA sequence: TGCGCCAGCAGCCAAGTGGGAGGTCAGGGCGAAGCCGAGCAGTACTTC. Translation: CASSQVGGQGEAEQYF. The rearrangement joins TRBV4-1 to TRBJ2-7; D is perhaps TRBD2 (6 bases). Trimming cost V 1 base and J 6 bases, with 19 bases left between them. The CDR3 runs to 16 residues. Per the germline V gene, CDR1 is MGHRA and CDR2 is YSYEKL.

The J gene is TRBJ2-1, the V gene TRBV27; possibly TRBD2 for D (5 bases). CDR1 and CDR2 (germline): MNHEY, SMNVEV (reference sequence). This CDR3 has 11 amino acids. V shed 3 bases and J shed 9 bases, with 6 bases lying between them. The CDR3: CASSFEGEQFF. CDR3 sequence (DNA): TGTGCCAGCAGTTTTGAGGGTGAGCAGTTCTTC.

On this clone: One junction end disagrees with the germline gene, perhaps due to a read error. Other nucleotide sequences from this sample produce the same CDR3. The CDR3 loop is CSVEGGTGELFF. The CDR3 DNA follows: TGCAGCGTGGAAGGGGGCACCGGGGAGCTGTTTTTT. The chain employs TRBV29-1 and TRBJ2-2; a weak D match, TRBD1 (6 bases). This CDR3 comprises 12 residues. The germline V gene has CDR1 SQVTM and CDR2 ANQGSEA.